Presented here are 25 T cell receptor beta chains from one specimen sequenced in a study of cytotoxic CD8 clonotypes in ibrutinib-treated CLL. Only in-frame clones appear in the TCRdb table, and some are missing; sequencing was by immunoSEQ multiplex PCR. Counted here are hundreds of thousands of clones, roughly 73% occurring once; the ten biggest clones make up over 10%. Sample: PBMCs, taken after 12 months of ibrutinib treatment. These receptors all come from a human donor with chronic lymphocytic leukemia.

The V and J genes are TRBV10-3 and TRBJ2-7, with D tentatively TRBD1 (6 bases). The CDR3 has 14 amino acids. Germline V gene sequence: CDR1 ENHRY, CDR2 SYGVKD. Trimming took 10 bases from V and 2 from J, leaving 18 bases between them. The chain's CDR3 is CATQGGQTAYEQYF. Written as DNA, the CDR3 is TGTGCCACCCAAGGGGGACAAACTGCCTACGAGCAGTACTTC.

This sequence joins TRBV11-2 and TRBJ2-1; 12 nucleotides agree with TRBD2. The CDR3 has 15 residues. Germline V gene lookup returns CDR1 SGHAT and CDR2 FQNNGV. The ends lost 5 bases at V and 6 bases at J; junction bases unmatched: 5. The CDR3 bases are TGTGCCAGCAGCGTTCTAGCGGGAGGGGTCAATGAGCAGTTCTTC. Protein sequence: CASSVLAGGVNEQFF.

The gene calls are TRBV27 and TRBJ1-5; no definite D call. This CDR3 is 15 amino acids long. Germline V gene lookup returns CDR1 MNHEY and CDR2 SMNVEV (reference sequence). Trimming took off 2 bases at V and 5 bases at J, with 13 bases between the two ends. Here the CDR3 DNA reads TGTGCCAGCAGTTTAAATCACAGCCCGGATCAGCCCCAGCATTTT. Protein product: CASSLNHSPDQPQHF.

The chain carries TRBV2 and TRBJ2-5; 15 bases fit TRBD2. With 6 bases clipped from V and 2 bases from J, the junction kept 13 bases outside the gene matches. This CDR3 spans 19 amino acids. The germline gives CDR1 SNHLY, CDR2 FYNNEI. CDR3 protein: CASSDPGTSGGPGQETQYF. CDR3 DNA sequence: TGTGCCAGCAGCGACCCGGGGACTAGCGGGGGGCCAGGGCAAGAGACCCAGTACTTC.

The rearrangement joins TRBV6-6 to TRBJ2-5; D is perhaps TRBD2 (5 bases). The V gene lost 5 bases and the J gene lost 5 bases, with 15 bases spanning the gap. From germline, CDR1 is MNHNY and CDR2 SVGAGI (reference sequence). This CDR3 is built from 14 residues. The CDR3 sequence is CASSNTRPGETQYF. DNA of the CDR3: TGTGCCAGCAGTAACACTAGACCGGGGGAGACCCAGTACTTC.

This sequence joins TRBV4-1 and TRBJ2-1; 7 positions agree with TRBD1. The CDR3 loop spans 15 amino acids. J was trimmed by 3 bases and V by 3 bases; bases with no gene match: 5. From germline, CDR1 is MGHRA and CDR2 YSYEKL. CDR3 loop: CASSQARDSYNEQFF. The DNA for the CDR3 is TGCGCCAGCAGCCAGGCCCGGGACAGCTACAATGAGCAGTTCTTC.

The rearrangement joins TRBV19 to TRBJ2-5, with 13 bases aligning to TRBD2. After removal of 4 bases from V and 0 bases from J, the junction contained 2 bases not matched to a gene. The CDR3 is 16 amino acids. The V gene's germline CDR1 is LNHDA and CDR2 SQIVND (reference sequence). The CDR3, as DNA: TGTGCCAGTAGTACCGGACTAGCGGGGGACCAAGAGACCCAGTACTTC. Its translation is CASSTGLAGDQETQYF.

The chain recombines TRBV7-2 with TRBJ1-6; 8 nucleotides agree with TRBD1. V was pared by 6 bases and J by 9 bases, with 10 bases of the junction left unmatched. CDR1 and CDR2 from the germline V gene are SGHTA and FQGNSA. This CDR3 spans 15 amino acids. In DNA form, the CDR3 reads TGTGCCAGCAGTTCCGAACAGGGGGAGGGTTCACCCCTCCACTTT. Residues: CASSSEQGEGSPLHF.

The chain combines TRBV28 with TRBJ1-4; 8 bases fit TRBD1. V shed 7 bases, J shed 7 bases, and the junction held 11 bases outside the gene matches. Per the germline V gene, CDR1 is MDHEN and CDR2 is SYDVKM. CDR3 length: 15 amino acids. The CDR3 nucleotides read TGTGCCAGCACCCTACCCGGACAGGGTAGTGAAAAACTGTTTTTT. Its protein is CASTLPGQGSEKLFF. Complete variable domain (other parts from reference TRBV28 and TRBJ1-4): DVKVTQSSRYLVKRTGEKVFLECVQDMDHENMFWYRQDPGLGLRLIYFSYDVKMKEKGDIPEGYSVSREKKERFSLILESASTNQTSMYLCASTLPGQGSEKLFFGSGTQLSVL.

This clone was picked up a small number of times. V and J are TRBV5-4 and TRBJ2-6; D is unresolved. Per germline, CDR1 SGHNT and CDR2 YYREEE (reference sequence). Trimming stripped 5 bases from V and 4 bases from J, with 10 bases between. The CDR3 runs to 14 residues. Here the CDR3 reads CASRPYSGANVLTF. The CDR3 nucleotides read TGTGCCAGCAGGCCGTACTCAGGGGCCAACGTCCTGACTTTC.

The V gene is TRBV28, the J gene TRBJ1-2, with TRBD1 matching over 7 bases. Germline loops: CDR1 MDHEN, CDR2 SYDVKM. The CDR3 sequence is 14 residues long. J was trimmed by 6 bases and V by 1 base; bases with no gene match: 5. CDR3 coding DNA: TGTGCCAGCAGTTTATCCGGACAGGCTAATGGCTACACCTTC. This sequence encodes CASSLSGQANGYTF.

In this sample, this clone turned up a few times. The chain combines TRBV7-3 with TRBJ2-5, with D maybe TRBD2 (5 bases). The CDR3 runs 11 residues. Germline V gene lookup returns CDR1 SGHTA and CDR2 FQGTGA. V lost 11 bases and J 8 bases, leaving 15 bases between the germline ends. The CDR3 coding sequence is TGTGCCCGGACGGGAAGGGCCACCCAGTACTTC. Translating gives CARTGRATQYF.

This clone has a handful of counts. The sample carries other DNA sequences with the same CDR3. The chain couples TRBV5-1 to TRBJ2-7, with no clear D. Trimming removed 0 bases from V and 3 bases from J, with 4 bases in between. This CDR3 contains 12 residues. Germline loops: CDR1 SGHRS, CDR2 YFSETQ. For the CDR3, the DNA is TGCGCCAGCAGCTTGGGGGGCTACGAGCAGTACTTC. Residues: CASSLGGYEQYF.

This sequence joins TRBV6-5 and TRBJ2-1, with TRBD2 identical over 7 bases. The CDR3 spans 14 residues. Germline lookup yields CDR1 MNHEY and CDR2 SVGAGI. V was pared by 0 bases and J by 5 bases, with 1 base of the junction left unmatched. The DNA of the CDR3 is TGTGCCAGCAGTTACTCGAGCGGGAACAATGAGCAGTTCTTC. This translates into CASSYSSGNNEQFF.

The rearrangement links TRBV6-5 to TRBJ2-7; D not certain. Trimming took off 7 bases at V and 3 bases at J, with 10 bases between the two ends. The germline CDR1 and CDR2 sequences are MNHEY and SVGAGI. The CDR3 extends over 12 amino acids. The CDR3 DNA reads TGTGCCAGCAAACGCGGTGACTACGAGCAGTACTTC. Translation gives CASKRGDYEQYF.

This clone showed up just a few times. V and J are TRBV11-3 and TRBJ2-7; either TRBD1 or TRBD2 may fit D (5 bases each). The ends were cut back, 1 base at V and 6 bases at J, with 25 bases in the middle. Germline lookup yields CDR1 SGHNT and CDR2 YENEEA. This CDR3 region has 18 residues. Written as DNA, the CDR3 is TGTGCCAGCAGCTTAGCTCAAGCCGGGACCGCTGCTGCTGGCGAGCAGTACTTC. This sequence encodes CASSLAQAGTAAAGEQYF.

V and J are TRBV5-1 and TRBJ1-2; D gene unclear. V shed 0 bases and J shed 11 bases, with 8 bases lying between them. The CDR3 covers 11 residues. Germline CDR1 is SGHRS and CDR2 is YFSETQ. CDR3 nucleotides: TGCGCCAGCAGCTTGGACGGCAGGTACACCTTC. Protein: CASSLDGRYTF. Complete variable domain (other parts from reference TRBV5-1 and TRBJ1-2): KAGVTQTPRYLIKTRGQQVTLSCSPISGHRSVSWYQQTPGQGLQFLFEYFSETQRNKGNFPGRFSGRQFSNSRSEMNVSTLELGDSALYLCASSLDGRYTFGSGTRLTVV.

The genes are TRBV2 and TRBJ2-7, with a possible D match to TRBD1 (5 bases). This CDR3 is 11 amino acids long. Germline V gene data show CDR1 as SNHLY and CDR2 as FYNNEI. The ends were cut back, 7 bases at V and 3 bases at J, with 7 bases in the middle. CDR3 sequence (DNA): TGTGCCAGCAAGGGGTACTACGAGCAGTACTTC. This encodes CASKGYYEQYF.

The CDR3 reads CASRPTSSYEQYF. CDR3 DNA: TGTGCCAGCAGACCCACGTCCTCCTACGAGCAGTACTTC. The V call is TRBV6-5, the J call TRBJ2-7; D is unclear. The CDR3 is 13 amino acids. The germline V gene has CDR1 MNHEY and CDR2 SVGAGI. V lost 6 bases to trimming and J lost 0 bases, with 9 bases between them.

CDR3 sequence: CASSVLVGEPRDYGYTF. As DNA, the CDR3 is TGTGCCAGCAGCGTTCTCGTTGGGGAACCAAGGGACTATGGCTACACCTTC. The rearrangement uses TRBV9 and TRBJ1-2, with D hard to call. Germline V gene data show CDR1 as SGDLS and CDR2 as YYNGEE. The CDR3 contains 17 residues. V dropped 2 bases and J dropped 3 bases, with 20 bases sitting between them.

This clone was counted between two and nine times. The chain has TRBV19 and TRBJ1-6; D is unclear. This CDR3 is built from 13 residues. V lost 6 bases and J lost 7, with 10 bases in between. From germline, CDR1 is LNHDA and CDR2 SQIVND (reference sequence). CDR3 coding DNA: TGTGCCAGTAGCAGAGCACTAAATTCACCCCTCCACTTT. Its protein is CASSRALNSPLHF.

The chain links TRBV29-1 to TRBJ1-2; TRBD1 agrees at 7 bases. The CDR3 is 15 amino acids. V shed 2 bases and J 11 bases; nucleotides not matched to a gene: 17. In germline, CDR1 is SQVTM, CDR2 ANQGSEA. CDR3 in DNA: TGCAGCGTTGAATTCGCACTTGGGACAGCTTGGGGGTACACCTTC. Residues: CSVEFALGTAWGYTF. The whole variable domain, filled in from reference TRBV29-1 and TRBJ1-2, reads SAVISQKPSRDICQRGTSLTIQCQVDSQVTMMFWYRQQPGQSLTLIATANQGSEATYESGFVIDKFPISRPNLTFSTLTVSNMSPEDSSIYLCSVEFALGTAWGYTFGSGTRLTVV.

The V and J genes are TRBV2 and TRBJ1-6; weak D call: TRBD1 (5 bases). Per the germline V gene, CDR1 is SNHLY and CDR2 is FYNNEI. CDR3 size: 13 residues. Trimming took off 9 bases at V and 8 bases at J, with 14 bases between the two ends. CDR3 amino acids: CARGPAADSPLHF. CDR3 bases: TGTGCCAGGGGACCCGCAGCCGATTCACCCCTCCACTTT.

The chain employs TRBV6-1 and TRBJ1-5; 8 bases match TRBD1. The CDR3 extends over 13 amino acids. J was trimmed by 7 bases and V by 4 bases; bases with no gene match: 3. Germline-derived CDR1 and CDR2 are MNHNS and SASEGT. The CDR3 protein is CASSVDREQPQHF. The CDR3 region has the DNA TGTGCCAGCAGTGTGGACAGGGAACAGCCCCAGCATTTT.

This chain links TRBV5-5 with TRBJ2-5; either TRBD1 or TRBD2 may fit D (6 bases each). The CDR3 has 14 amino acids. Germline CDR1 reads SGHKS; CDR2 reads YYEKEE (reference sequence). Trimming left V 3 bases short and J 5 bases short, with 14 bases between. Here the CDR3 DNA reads TGTGCCAGCAGCTATGACCTAGGGGGGGAGACCCAGTACTTC. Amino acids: CASSYDLGGETQYF.